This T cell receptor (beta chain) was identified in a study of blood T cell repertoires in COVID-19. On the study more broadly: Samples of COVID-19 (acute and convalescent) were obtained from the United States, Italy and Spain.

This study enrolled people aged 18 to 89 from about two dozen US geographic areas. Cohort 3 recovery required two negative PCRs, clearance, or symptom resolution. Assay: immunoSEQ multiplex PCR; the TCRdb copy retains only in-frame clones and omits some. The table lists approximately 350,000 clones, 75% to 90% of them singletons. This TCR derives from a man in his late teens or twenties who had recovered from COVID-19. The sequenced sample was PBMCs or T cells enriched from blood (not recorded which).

The CDR3, as DNA: TGTGCCTCCACCGTGGAACCAGGGGCGATAACAACTAATGAAAAACTGTTTTTT. It translates to CASTVEPGAITTNEKLFF. The chain employs TRBV7-9 and TRBJ1-4, with a possible D match to TRBD1 (6 bases). V lost 11 bases and J lost 0, with 25 bases in between. CDR1 is SEHNR and CDR2 is FQNEAQ in the germline V gene (reference sequence). The CDR3 consists of 18 residues.